This TCR beta chain came from a study of T cells in Graves' hyperthyroidism and ophthalmopathy. This clonotype occurred many times. The CDR3 sequence is 14 residues long. Deletions cut 6 bases from V and 2 bases from J, with 14 bases between. Germline-derived CDR1 and CDR2 are DFQATT and SNEGSKA (reference sequence). It was RNA transcripts that yielded the amplified TCR beta CDR3 regions. RT-PCR in the first round (using the HTBI primer set) targeted the TCR CDR3. TCRdb re-called the multiplex PCR reads with MiXCR, one entry per CDR3 protein. In the table there are a few hundred thousand distinct CDR3 sequences, less than 15% of which are singletons.

This TCR was sampled from a woman in her 40s with Graves' hyperthyroidism that later progressed to Graves' ophthalmopathy. Sequences were obtained from blood. The chain carries TRBV20-1 and TRBJ2-1, with D maybe TRBD2 (6 bases). The CDR3 coding sequence is TGCAGTGCGAGGCCCGGGGGTCCCTACAATGAGCAGTTCTTC. Translated, it gives CSARPGGPYNEQFF.